Only a few counts were recorded for the clone carrying this TCR beta chain. These data come from a study of identical twins. The length of the CDR3 is 16 residues. V shed 5 bases and J 6 bases; nucleotides not matched to a gene: 14. Germline-derived CDR1 and CDR2 are SGHNT and YENEEA. TCRdb re-called the 5' RACE reads through MiXCR, storing one row per CDR3 protein. The sample lists 130,000 to 150,000 distinct CDR3 sequences, roughly 3.2% occurring once. This sequence joins TRBV11-3 and TRBJ2-3, with 7 bases fitting TRBD1. The sample comprised memory T cells sorted from blood. This TCR was sampled from a man between 18 and 29 years old in good health. The CDR3 bases are TGTGCCAGCAGCCGAGGGACAGCTTTCACAATCGATACGCAGTATTTT. Amino acid sequence: CASSRGTAFTIDTQYF.